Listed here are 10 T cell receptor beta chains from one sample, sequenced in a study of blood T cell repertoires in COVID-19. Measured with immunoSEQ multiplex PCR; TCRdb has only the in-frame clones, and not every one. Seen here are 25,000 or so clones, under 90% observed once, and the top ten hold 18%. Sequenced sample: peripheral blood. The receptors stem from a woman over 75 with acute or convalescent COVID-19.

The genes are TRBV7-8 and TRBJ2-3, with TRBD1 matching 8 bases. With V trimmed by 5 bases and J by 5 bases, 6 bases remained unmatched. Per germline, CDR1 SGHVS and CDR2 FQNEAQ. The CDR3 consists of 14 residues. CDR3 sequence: CASSRDRGEDTQYF. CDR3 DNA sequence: TGTGCCAGCAGCCGAGACAGGGGCGAAGATACGCAGTATTTT.

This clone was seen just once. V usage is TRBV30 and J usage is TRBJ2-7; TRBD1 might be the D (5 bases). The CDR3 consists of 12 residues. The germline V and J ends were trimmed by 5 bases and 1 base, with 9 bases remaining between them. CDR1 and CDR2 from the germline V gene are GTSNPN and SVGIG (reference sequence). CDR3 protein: CAWDSSSYEQYF. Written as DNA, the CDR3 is TGTGCCTGGGACAGTTCTTCCTACGAGCAGTACTTC.

CDR3 DNA sequence: TGTGCCAGCAGGACTAGCGTGTCGGAGACCCAGTACTTC. Amino acid sequence: CASRTSVSETQYF. The chain is built from TRBV6-5 and TRBJ2-5; TRBD2 aligns across 8 bases. The CDR3 runs to 13 residues. Trimming removed 6 bases from V and 5 bases from J; junction bases left unmatched: 5. Germline V gene sequence: CDR1 MNHEY, CDR2 SVGAGI.

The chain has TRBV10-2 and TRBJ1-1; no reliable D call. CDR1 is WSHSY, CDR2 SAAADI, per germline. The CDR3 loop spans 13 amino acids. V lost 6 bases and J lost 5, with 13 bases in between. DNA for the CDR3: TGCGCCAGCAGCCCGCCCCGGGAAACTGAAGCTTTCTTT. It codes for CASSPPRETEAFF.

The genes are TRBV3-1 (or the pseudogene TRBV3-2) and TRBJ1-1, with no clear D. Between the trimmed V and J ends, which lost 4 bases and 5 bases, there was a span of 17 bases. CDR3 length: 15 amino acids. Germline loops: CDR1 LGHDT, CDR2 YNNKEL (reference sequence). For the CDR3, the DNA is TGTGCCAGCAGCCTGAATGGGCCAATGAGTACTGAAGCTTTCTTT. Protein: CASSLNGPMSTEAFF.

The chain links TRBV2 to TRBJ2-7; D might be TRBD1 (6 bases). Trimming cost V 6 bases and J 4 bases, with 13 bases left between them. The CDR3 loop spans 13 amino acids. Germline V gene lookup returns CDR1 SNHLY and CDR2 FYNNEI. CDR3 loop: CASRQGLKYEQYF. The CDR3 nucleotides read TGTGCCAGCAGACAGGGTTTAAAATACGAGCAGTACTTC.

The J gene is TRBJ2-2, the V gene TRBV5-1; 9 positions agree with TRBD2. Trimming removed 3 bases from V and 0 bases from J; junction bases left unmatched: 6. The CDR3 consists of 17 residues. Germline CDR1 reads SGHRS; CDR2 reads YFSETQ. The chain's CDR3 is CASSSLAGTSNTGELFF. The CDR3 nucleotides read TGCGCCAGCAGCTCGCTAGCGGGGACATCGAACACCGGGGAGCTGTTTTTT.

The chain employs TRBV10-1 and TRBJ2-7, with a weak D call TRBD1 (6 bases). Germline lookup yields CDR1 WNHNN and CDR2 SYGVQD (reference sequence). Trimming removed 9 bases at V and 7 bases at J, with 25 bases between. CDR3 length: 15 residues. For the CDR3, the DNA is TGCGCCAGGGGGGCAGGGGTACCCACCCCCTTGGAGCAGTACTTC. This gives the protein CARGAGVPTPLEQYF.

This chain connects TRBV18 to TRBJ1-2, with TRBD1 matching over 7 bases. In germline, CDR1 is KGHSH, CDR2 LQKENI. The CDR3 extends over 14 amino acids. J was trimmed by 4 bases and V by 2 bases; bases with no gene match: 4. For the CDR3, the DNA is TGTGCCAGCTCACCATTAGACAGGGCCTATGGCTACACCTTC. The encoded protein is CASSPLDRAYGYTF. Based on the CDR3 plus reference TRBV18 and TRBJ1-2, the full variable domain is NAGVMQNPRHLVRRRGQEARLRCSPMKGHSHVYWYRQLPEEGLKFMVYLQKENIIDESGMPKERFSAEFPKEGPSILRIQQVVRGDSAAYFCASSPLDRAYGYTFGSGTRLTVV.

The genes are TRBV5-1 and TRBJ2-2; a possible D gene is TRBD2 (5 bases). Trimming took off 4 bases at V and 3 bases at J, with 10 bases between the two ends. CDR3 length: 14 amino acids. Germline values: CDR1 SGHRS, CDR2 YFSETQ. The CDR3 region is CASSPGLYTGELFF. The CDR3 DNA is TGCGCCAGCAGCCCCGGACTTTACACCGGGGAGCTGTTTTTT.